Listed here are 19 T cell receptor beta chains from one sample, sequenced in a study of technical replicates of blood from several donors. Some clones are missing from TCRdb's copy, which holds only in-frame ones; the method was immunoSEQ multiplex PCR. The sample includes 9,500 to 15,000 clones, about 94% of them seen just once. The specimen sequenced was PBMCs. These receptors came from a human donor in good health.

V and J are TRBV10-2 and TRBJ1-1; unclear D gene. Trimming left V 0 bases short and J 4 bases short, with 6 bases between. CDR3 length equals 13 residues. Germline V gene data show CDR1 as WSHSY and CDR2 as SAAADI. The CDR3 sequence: CASSESGGTEAFF. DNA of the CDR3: TGCGCCAGCAGTGAGTCGGGAGGCACTGAAGCTTTCTTT.

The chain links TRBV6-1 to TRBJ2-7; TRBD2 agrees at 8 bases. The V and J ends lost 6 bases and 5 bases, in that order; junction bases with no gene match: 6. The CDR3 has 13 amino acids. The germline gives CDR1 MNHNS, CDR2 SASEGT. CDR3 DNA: TGTGCCAGCAGCGGGAGGGGTCCCCACGAGCAGTACTTC. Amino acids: CASSGRGPHEQYF.

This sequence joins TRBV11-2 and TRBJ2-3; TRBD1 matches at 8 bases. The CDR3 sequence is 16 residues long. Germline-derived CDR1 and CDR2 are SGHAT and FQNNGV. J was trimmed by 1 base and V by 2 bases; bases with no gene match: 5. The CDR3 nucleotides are TGTGCCAGCAGCTTAATAAAGGGACAGGGCACAGATACGCAGTATTTT. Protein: CASSLIKGQGTDTQYF.

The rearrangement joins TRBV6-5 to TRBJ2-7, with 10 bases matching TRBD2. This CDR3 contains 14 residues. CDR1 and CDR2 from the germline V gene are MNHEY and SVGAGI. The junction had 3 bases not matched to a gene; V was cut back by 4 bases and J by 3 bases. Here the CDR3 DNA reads TGTGCCAGCAGTTCCGGGACTAGCGACTACGAGCAGTACTTC. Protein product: CASSSGTSDYEQYF.

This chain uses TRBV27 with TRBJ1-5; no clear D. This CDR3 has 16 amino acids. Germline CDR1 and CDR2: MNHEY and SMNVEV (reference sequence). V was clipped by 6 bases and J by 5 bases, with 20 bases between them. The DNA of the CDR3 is TGTGCCAGCAGCTTTTCACGGGGAAAAGGACATCAGCCCCAGCATTTT. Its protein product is CASSFSRGKGHQPQHF.

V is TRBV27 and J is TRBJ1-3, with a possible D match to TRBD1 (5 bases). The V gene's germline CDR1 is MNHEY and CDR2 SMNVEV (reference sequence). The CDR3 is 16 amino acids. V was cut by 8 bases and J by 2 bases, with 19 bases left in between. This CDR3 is CASSLGPWTAGNTIYF. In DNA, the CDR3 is TGTGCCAGCTCCCTGGGGCCCTGGACGGCTGGAAACACCATATATTTT.

CDR3 sequence (DNA): TGTGCCAGCAGTTTACGGACAGGGGGCCCAGATACGCAGTATTTT. Amino acid sequence: CASSLRTGGPDTQYF. The rearrangement joins TRBV28 to TRBJ2-3, with 11 bases matching TRBD1. The V gene end was trimmed by 2 bases and the J gene end by 4 bases; junction bases not matched to a gene: 2. Germline assignment: CDR1 MDHEN and CDR2 SYDVKM. The CDR3 totals 15 residues.

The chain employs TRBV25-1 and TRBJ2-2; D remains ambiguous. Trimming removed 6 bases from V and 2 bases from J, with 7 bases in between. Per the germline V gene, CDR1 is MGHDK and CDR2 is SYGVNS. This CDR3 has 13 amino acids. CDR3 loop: CASREPNTGELFF. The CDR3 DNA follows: TGTGCCAGCAGAGAACCTAACACCGGGGAGCTGTTTTTT. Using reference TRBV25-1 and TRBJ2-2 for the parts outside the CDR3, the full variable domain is EADIYQTPRYLVIGTGKKITLECSQTMGHDKMYWYQQDPGMELHLIHYSYGVNSTEKGDLSSESTVSRIRTEHFPLTLESARPSHTSQYLCASREPNTGELFFGEGSRLTVL.

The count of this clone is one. Written as DNA, the CDR3 is TGTGCCAGCAGCTCCCAAACAGATCAGCCCCAGCATTTT. It yields the protein CASSSQTDQPQHF. V is TRBV7-6 and J is TRBJ1-5; D not resolved. Germline V lookup: CDR1 SGHVS, CDR2 FNYEAQ. The CDR3 contains 13 residues. Trimming took off 4 bases at V and 5 bases at J, with 9 bases between the two ends.

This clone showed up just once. The CDR3 DNA follows: TGTGCCAGCAGGTCAACGGGGGAAGATACGCAGTATTTT. Residues: CASRSTGEDTQYF. This chain joins TRBV6-1 and TRBJ2-3, with D possibly TRBD2 on 6 matching bases. Germline V gives CDR1 MNHNS, CDR2 SASEGT. V gave up 6 bases and J gave up 5 bases, with 12 bases separating them. The CDR3 runs 13 residues.

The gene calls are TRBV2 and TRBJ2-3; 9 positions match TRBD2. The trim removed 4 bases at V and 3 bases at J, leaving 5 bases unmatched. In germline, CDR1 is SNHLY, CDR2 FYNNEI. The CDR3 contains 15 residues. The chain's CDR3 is CASSVGTSFTDTQYF. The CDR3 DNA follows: TGTGCCAGCAGTGTTGGGACTAGCTTTACAGATACGCAGTATTTT.

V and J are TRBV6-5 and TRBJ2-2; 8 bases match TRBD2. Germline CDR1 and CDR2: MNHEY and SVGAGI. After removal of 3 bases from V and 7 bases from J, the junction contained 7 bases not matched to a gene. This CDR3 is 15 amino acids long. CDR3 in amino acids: CASSYGSGNGGELFF. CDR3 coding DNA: TGTGCCAGCAGTTATGGTAGCGGGAACGGCGGGGAGCTGTTTTTT.

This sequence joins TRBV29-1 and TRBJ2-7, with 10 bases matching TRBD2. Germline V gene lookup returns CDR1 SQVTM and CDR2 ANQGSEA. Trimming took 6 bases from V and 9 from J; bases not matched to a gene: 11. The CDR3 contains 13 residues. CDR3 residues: CSVRTSGPSGQYF. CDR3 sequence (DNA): TGCAGCGTAAGGACTAGCGGACCCTCGGGGCAGTACTTC.

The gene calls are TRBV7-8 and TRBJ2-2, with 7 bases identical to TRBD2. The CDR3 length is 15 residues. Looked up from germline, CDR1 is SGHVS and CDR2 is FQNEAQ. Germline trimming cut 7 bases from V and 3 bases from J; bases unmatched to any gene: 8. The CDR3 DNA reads TGTGCCAGCACCCAGGGTAGCGGGTACACCGGGGAGCTGTTTTTT. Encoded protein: CASTQGSGYTGELFF. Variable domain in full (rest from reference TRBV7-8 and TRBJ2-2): GAGVSQSPRYKVAKRGQDVALRCDPISGHVSLFWYQQALGQGPEFLTYFQNEAQLDKSGLPSDRFFAERPEGSVSTLKIQRTQQEDSAVYLCASTQGSGYTGELFFGEGSRLTVL.

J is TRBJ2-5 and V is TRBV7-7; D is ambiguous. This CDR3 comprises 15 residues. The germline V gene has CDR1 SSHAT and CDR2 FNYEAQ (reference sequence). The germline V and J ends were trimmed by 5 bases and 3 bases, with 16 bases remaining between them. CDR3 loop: CASSSGPHLEETQYF. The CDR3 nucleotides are TGTGCCAGCAGCAGTGGGCCTCACCTGGAAGAGACCCAGTACTTC.

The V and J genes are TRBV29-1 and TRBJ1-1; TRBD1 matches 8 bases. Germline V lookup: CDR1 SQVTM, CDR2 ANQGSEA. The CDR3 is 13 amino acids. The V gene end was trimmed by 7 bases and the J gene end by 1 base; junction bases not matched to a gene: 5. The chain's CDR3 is CSGDRGTNTEAFF. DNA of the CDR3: TGCAGCGGCGACAGGGGAACGAACACTGAAGCTTTCTTT. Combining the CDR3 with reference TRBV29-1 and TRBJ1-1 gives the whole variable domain SAVISQKPSRDICQRGTSLTIQCQVDSQVTMMFWYRQQPGQSLTLIATANQGSEATYESGFVIDKFPISRPNLTFSTLTVSNMSPEDSSIYLCSGDRGTNTEAFFGQGTRLTVV.

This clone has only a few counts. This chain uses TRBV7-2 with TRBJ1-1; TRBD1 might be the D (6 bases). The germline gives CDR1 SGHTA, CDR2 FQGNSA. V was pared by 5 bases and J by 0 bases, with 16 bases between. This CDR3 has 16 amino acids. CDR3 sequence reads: CASSPPRGRMNTEAFF. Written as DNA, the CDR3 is TGTGCCAGCAGCCCCCCCAGGGGACGGATGAACACTGAAGCTTTCTTT.

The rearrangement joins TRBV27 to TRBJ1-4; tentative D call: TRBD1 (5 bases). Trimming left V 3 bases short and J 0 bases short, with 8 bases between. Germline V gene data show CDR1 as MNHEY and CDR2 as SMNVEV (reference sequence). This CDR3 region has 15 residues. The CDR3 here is CASSFPGATNEKLFF. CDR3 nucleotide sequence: TGTGCCAGCAGTTTTCCGGGGGCAACTAATGAAAAACTGTTTTTT.

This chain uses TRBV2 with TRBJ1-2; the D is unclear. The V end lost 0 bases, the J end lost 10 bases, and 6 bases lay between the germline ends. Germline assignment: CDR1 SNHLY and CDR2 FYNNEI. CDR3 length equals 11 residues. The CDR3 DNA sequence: TGTGCCAGCAGTGAAGCGCGCGACTACACCTTC. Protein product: CASSEARDYTF.